A selection of T cell receptor beta chains follows, all from one sample in a study of blood T cell repertoires in COVID-19. Sequencing used immunoSEQ multiplex PCR; TCRdb keeps in-frame clones, though not all of them. Among around 130,000 clones listed, approximately 85% were seen once. Input material: peripheral blood. The receptors derive from a woman older than 75 with acute or convalescent COVID-19. Each CDR3 is given with its conserved first and last residue. D genes are given only for firm matches. Clone size appears in some rows only: once, few, many, or a class for an expanded clone.

TRBJ2-5,TRBD1,TRBV4-2,.,CASSHLRDSQETQYF,TGTGCCAGCAGCCATTTACGGGACAGCCAAGAGACCCAGTACTTC
TRBJ2-7,.,TRBV7-3,.,CASSPNNQGEQYF,TGTGCCAGCAGCCCGAACAACCAGGGCGAGCAGTACTTC
TRBJ1-5,.,TRBV15,few,CATSRDGRRDQPQHF,TGTGCCACCAGCAGAGATGGGAGGAGAGATCAGCCCCAGCATTTT
TRBJ2-4,.,TRBV6-1,.,CASSARQSDSKNIQYF,TGTGCCAGCAGTGCCAGACAGAGTGATTCCAAAAACATTCAGTACTTC
TRBJ2-1,TRBD2,TRBV7-6,.,CASSPGTSGSLYEQFF,TGTGCCAGCAGCCCGGGGACTAGCGGGAGTTTGTATGAGCAGTTCTTC
TRBJ1-5,TRBD1,TRBV11-2,.,CASSLRGLNQPQHF,TGTGCCAGCAGCCTCAGGGGGCTCAATCAGCCCCAGCATTTT
TRBJ2-7,.,TRBV6-5,.,CASSFASRSRYEQYF,TGTGCCAGCAGTTTTGCCTCCCGATCGCGCTACGAGCAGTACTTC
TRBJ1-2,.,TRBV7-9,.,CASSWGLPEGYTF,TGTGCCAGCAGCTGGGGACTCCCCGAGGGCTACACCTTC
TRBJ2-1,TRBD2,TRBV6-5,few,CASSTRLADNEQFF,TGTGCCAGCAGTACGCGACTAGCCGACAATGAGCAGTTCTTC
TRBJ2-7,TRBD2,TRBV6-5,.,CASSPTSGAPLEQYF,TGTGCCAGCAGTCCGACTAGCGGGGCCCCTCTCGAGCAGTACTTC
TRBJ2-1,.,TRBV5-1,.,CASGEGRNSNEQFF,TGCGCCAGCGGAGAGGGAAGGAACAGCAATGAGCAGTTCTTC
TRBJ1-6,TRBD1,TRBV15,.,CATSRQGAQPLHF,TGTGCCACCAGCAGGCAGGGGGCACAACCCCTCCACTTT
TRBJ1-1,.,TRBV4-2,.,CASSQDGTMNTEAFF,TGTGCCAGCAGCCAAGATGGGACAATGAACACTGAAGCTTTCTTT
TRBJ1-6,.,TRBV30,once,CAWSVQGNSPLHF,TGTGCCTGGAGTGTTCAGGGGAATTCACCCCTCCACTTT
TRBJ2-5,TRBD2,TRBV28,.,CASSSARNLADPQETQYF,TGTGCCAGCAGTTCAGCCCGAAATCTAGCGGACCCCCAAGAGACCCAGTACTTC
TRBJ1-4,.,TRBV6-2/TRBV6-3,once,CASSYGQGFSEKLFF,TGTGCCAGCAGTTACGGGCAGGGATTCTCTGAAAAACTGTTTTTT
TRBJ1-2,.,TRBV19,.,CASSFRAGLAGYGYTF,TGTGCCAGTAGTTTCCGTGCAGGATTGGCTGGCTATGGCTACACCTTC
TRBJ2-2,.,TRBV7-3,.,CASSPPGGMGNTGELFF,TGTGCCAGCAGCCCACCAGGCGGGATGGGGAACACCGGGGAGCTGTTTTTT
TRBJ2-1,TRBD1,TRBV7-9,.,CASSLEGALNEQFF,TGTGCCAGCAGCTTAGAGGGGGCCCTCAATGAGCAGTTCTTC
TRBJ2-1,.,TRBV24-1,.,CATSPGRYSYNEQFF,TGTGCCACCTCTCCGGGGAGGTACTCCTACAATGAGCAGTTCTTC
TRBJ2-1,.,TRBV4-1,.,CASSQDRLSSIGDEQFF,TGCGCCAGCAGCCAAGATCGTTTGAGTAGCATTGGAGATGAGCAGTTCTTC